Sequencing of this T cell receptor beta chain was carried out in a study of blood T cell repertoires in COVID-19 (dated by TCRdb to about 2020). Notes on the research overall: Samples from collaborators originated in the United States, Italy and Spain and spanned both the acute and convalescent phases of COVID-19. HLA class I and class II types, where available, came from metadata supplied by the sample provider rather than from assay-based typing. The repertoires were released in a freely available public database intended as a resource for research on the immune response to SARS-CoV-2. Deeply sampled blood TCRbeta repertoires from subjects exposed to, actively infected with, or recovered from COVID-19 were included in the dataset. A de-identified subject ID, COVID-19 status, age in years and sex were almost always included in the sample metadata. Samples were obtained from the ongoing ImmuneRACE study (first 160 participants) and from over 1,000 subjects provided by 6 global collaborators. The material from the prospective study consisted of cDNA or gDNA derived from T cells, B-cell-depleted T cells, or PBMCs. Results and caveats for the whole study, not just this receptor: Clinical and demographic metadata were provided uncurated, with the amount varying by source and participant.

Collaborating institutions collected whole blood in K2EDTA tubes following their own protocols. For TCRbeta analysis, collaborators shipped samples as frozen whole blood, isolated PBMCs, or DNA extracted from either of those sample types. TCRbeta CDR3 regions were amplified from genomic DNA by means of the immunoSEQ Assay, a bias-controlled multiplex PCR. For the original study's pipeline: Nucleated cell counts per sample were estimated from amplification of reference gene primers within the assay. To quantify the absolute abundance of each unique TCRbeta CDR3 rearrangement, sequence reads were collapsed and filtered. For each sample, productive Simpson clonality was calculated by taking the square root of Simpson's diversity index across productive rearrangements. TCRdb provides this immuneACCESS table in a form limited to in-frame rearrangements. Some clones are lacking; in checked studies, under half of them reflect an unresolved V gene, and why the rest are absent is not known. V and J calls and clone size follow that table, whereas D and trimming were derived from the DNA. The sample data list around 220,000 clones, and around 80% of these were observed just once. The ten biggest clones cover over 9.5% of the sample.

With respect to this clone: The antigen this receptor binds is unknown. Base qualities are not recorded, but no much larger clone differs from it by a single base.

Measured from the cysteine to the phenylalanine, the CDR3 is 14 residues long. Of all the DNA, just the CDR3 is kept, 42 bases in frame from base 1. Trimming costs V 5 bases and J 5 bases, and their ends lie 16 bases apart. Via the germline V gene, CDR1 is SGHVS and CDR2 FQNEAQ. Sample: peripheral blood. The chain employs TRBV7-8 and TRBJ2-7; TRBD2 might be the D gene, on 5 matching bases. The TCR sequence derives from a woman at least 80 years old with acute or convalescent COVID-19. The CDR3 is CASSLSRGINEQYF. The nucleotide sequence reads TGTGCCAGCAGCCTATCACGGGGAATCAACGAGCAGTACTTC.